The clone carrying this T cell receptor (beta chain) showed up just once. No antigen is known for it. The sample belongs to a study of T cell responses to AZD1222 COVID-19 vaccine. Looking at the study overall: Second doses at about 4 or about 12 weeks were pooled.

Some clones are missing from TCRdb's copy, which holds only in-frame ones; the method was immunoSEQ multiplex PCR. The table has tens of thousands of clones, 70% to 90% seen once. General study points: Only 5 to 7 AZD1222 recipients were seropositive at baseline. White British people made up most donors, females outnumbered males, and clonal diversity was possibly underestimated.

Per the germline V gene, CDR1 is KGHDR and CDR2 is SFDVKD. V shed 3 bases and J 5 bases; nucleotides not matched to a gene: 4. The CDR3 is 15 amino acids. The chain couples TRBV24-1 to TRBJ2-3; TRBD1 aligns across 10 bases. The TCR originated in an adult in good health. The sample here was peripheral blood, taken on day 0 of AZD1222 vaccination. The CDR3 bases are TGTGCCACCAGTGATCGACAGGGGGCTGAAGATACGCAGTATTTT. Its translation: CATSDRQGAEDTQYF.